This TCR beta chain appears in the sequencing data of a study of shared clonotypes between healthy human individuals. The test was conducted at deep level. TCRdb's copy holds only in-frame clones and misses some; the assay was immunoSEQ multiplex PCR. The sample consists of 550,000 to 800,000 clones, under 80% of them appearing once. The CDR3 has 15 amino acids. The trim removed 2 bases at V and 3 bases at J, leaving 3 bases unmatched. Germline CDR1 MNHEY, CDR2 SVGAGI. The specimen was memory CD4+ T cells sorted from blood. The subset was: CD45RA-negative fraction. This chain connects TRBV6-5 to TRBJ2-2; 7 bases line up with TRBD1. The TCR comes from a woman aged 30 to 39 in good health. CDR3 nucleotides: TGTGCCAGCAGTTACAGGGGGCTCGACACCGGGGAGCTGTTTTTT. Translation: CASSYRGLDTGELFF.